A single T cell receptor beta chain is shown here with its context. Profiling relied on immunoSEQ multiplex PCR, and the TCRdb table lists in-frame clones only, not all of them. The sample shows 200,000 to 250,000 clones, approximately 87% of them seen only once. The source of the sample is a study of blood T cell repertoires in COVID-19. The specimen was PBMCs or T cells enriched from blood (not recorded which). The TCR sequence derives from a woman in her forties or fifties in a cohort exposed to, infected with or recovered from COVID-19 (not recorded which).

The DNA for the CDR3 is TGTGCCAGTAAGGCTCTAGCGGGGATGGGCACAGATACGCAGTATTTT. Translation: CASKALAGMGTDTQYF. V and J are TRBV19 and TRBJ2-3; 9 nucleotides line up with TRBD2. Germline assignment: CDR1 LNHDA and CDR2 SQIVND (reference sequence). CDR3 size: 16 residues. V shed 7 bases and J 1 base; nucleotides not matched to a gene: 9.